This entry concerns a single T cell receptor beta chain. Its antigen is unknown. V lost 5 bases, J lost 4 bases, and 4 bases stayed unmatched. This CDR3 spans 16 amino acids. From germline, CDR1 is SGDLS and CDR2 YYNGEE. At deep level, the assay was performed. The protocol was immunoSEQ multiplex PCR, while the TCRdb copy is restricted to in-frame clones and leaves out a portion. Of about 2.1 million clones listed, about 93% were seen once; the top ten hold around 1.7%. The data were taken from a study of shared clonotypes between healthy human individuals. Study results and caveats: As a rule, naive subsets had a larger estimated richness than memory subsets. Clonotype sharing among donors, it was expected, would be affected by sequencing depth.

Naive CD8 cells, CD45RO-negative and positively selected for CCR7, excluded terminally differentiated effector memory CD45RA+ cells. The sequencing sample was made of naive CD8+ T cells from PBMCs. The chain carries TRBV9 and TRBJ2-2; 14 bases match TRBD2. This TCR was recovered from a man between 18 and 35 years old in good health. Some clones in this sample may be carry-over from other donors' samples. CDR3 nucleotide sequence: TGTGCCAGCAGGCCGGGACTAGCGGGAGTCACCGGGGAGCTGTTTTTT. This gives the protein CASRPGLAGVTGELFF.